The rows below give T cell receptor beta chains drawn from one sample of a study of T cells in Graves' hyperthyroidism and ophthalmopathy. Each CDR3 protein gets one entry after TCRdb re-called the multiplex PCR reads with MiXCR. The repertoire has about 580,000 distinct CDR3 sequences, roughly 46% of them found once; the top ten carry roughly 8.2%. The sequenced sample was peripheral blood or thyroid tissue (not recorded which). The source of these receptors is a woman under 30 with Graves' hyperthyroidism. CDR3s include the opening cysteine and the closing phenylalanine or tryptophan. The order of the fields is clone size, J gene, D gene, V gene, CDR3 DNA, CDR3 protein. D genes are given only for firm matches. Size is stated for part of the rows, as once, few or many counts, or as a class when the clone is expanded.

abundance: NA
j_gene: TRBJ2-7
d_gene: NA
v_gene: TRBV7-9
CDR3nt: TGTGCCAGCAGCAGTGCTAGCCCATCAAATTACGAGCAGTACTTC
CDR3aa: CASSSASPSNYEQYF

abundance: NA
j_gene: TRBJ2-7
d_gene: TRBD1
v_gene: TRBV7-3
CDR3nt: TGTGCCAGCAGCGTCTCCGGGACAGGGAGAGAGGAGCAGTACTTC
CDR3aa: CASSVSGTGREEQYF

abundance: many
j_gene: TRBJ1-1
d_gene: NA
v_gene: TRBV2
CDR3nt: TGTGCCAGCAAGGACGCCGGTTTTGAAGCTTTCTTT
CDR3aa: CASKDAGFEAFF

abundance: NA
j_gene: TRBJ2-6
d_gene: TRBD1
v_gene: TRBV5-1
CDR3nt: TGCGCCAGCAGCCGCGACAGGGTGGTCCTGACTTTC
CDR3aa: CASSRDRVVLTF

abundance: many
j_gene: TRBJ2-5
d_gene: NA
v_gene: TRBV5-6
CDR3nt: TGTGCCAGCAGCTTGGAGGGGGGCCTAGAGACCCAGTACTTC
CDR3aa: CASSLEGGLETQYF

abundance: few
j_gene: TRBJ2-2
d_gene: TRBD2
v_gene: TRBV2
CDR3nt: TGTGCCAGCAGCGGAATGACTAGCGGAGATAGGGCCGGGGAGCTGTTTTTT
CDR3aa: CASSGMTSGDRAGELFF

abundance: many
j_gene: TRBJ1-5
d_gene: TRBD1
v_gene: TRBV6-5
CDR3nt: TGTGCCAGCAGTCCGGGACAGAAAAATCAGCCCCAGCATTTT
CDR3aa: CASSPGQKNQPQHF

abundance: many
j_gene: TRBJ1-3
d_gene: NA
v_gene: TRBV6-6
CDR3nt: TGTGCCAGCAGTCCCAATATGGGGACGGGAGGAAACACCATATATTTT
CDR3aa: CASSPNMGTGGNTIYF

abundance: many
j_gene: TRBJ1-2
d_gene: NA
v_gene: TRBV6-1
CDR3nt: TGTGCCAGCAGTGACGCAATATACACCTTC
CDR3aa: CASSDAIYTF

abundance: NA
j_gene: TRBJ2-2
d_gene: NA
v_gene: TRBV25-1
CDR3nt: TGTGCCAGCAGTGCTATCAGACTAGACACCGGGGAGCTGTTTTTT
CDR3aa: CASSAIRLDTGELFF

abundance: NA
j_gene: TRBJ2-1
d_gene: NA
v_gene: TRBV12-3/TRBV12-4
CDR3nt: TGTGCCAGCAGTGGACGCATCAATGAGCAGTTCTTC
CDR3aa: CASSGRINEQFF

abundance: many
j_gene: TRBJ2-7
d_gene: TRBD2
v_gene: TRBV10-3
CDR3nt: TGTGCCACCTTGACTAGCGGACCCTACGAGCAGTACTTC
CDR3aa: CATLTSGPYEQYF

abundance: many
j_gene: TRBJ1-5
d_gene: TRBD1
v_gene: TRBV20-1
CDR3nt: TGCAGTGCCGCGACAGGGGAATATAGCAATCAGCCCCAGCATTTT
CDR3aa: CSAATGEYSNQPQHF

abundance: NA
j_gene: TRBJ2-2
d_gene: TRBD2
v_gene: TRBV5-1
CDR3nt: TGCGCCAGCAGCCCTACTAGCGGGAGGGCCGACACCGGGGAGCTGTTTTTT
CDR3aa: CASSPTSGRADTGELFF

abundance: NA
j_gene: TRBJ2-5
d_gene: NA
v_gene: TRBV15
CDR3nt: TGTGCCACCAGCAGAGATCGGGGGACCCAGTACTTC
CDR3aa: CATSRDRGTQYF

abundance: NA
j_gene: TRBJ2-2
d_gene: NA
v_gene: TRBV10-3
CDR3nt: TGTGCCATCAGTGAAGGCGGGGAATCCACCGGGCAGCTGTTTTTT
CDR3aa: CAISEGGESTGQLFF

abundance: many
j_gene: TRBJ1-6
d_gene: NA
v_gene: TRBV7-3
CDR3nt: TGTGCCAGCAGCCCCGGGACGGCCAATTCACCCCTCCACTTT
CDR3aa: CASSPGTANSPLHF

abundance: NA
j_gene: TRBJ2-6
d_gene: NA
v_gene: TRBV28
CDR3nt: TGTGCCAGCAGTGTAGAGTATAGGGCCAACGTCCTGACTTTC
CDR3aa: CASSVEYRANVLTF

abundance: NA
j_gene: TRBJ1-2
d_gene: TRBD1
v_gene: TRBV5-8
CDR3nt: TGTGCCATCAGTGAGTCTTGGGACAGTCGGCACTATGGCTACACCTTC
CDR3aa: CAISESWDSRHYGYTF

abundance: NA
j_gene: TRBJ2-2
d_gene: NA
v_gene: TRBV7-8
CDR3nt: TGTGCCAGCAGTTTGTCGATCGGGGAGCTGTTTTTT
CDR3aa: CASSLSIGELFF

abundance: many
j_gene: TRBJ2-7
d_gene: NA
v_gene: TRBV15
CDR3nt: TGTGCCACCAGCGACAGGACAGCTAAGGAGCAGTACTTC
CDR3aa: CATSDRTAKEQYF

abundance: NA
j_gene: TRBJ1-2
d_gene: NA
v_gene: TRBV20-1
CDR3nt: TGCAGCTTCGACGGGAATGGCTACACCTTC
CDR3aa: CSFDGNGYTF

abundance: many
j_gene: TRBJ1-4
d_gene: NA
v_gene: TRBV6-5
CDR3nt: TGTGCCAGCAGAGGGCTCGTAGATGAAAAACTGTTTTTT
CDR3aa: CASRGLVDEKLFF

abundance: many
j_gene: TRBJ1-2
d_gene: TRBD1
v_gene: TRBV5-4
CDR3nt: TGTGCCAGCAGCTTGACAGGGGTCCTACTTACTGGCTACACCTTC
CDR3aa: CASSLTGVLLTGYTF

abundance: many
j_gene: TRBJ2-7
d_gene: NA
v_gene: TRBV2
CDR3nt: TGTGCCAGCAGTCAACAGGGCTACGAGCAGTACTTC
CDR3aa: CASSQQGYEQYF

abundance: NA
j_gene: TRBJ2-2
d_gene: NA
v_gene: TRBV3-1
CDR3nt: TGTGCCAGCAGCCTCCCCATCGCAATGGTGAACACCGGGGAGCTGTTTTTT
CDR3aa: CASSLPIAMVNTGELFF

abundance: few
j_gene: TRBJ2-1
d_gene: TRBD2
v_gene: TRBV20-1
CDR3nt: TGCAGTGCTAGAGACTGGGAGGGCAATGAGCAGTTCTTC
CDR3aa: CSARDWEGNEQFF

abundance: NA
j_gene: TRBJ2-6
d_gene: TRBD1
v_gene: TRBV7-9
CDR3nt: TGTGCCAGCAGCAAACAGGGGGGCCACTCTGGGGCCAACGTCCTGACTTTC
CDR3aa: CASSKQGGHSGANVLTF

abundance: NA
j_gene: TRBJ2-3
d_gene: NA
v_gene: TRBV7-3
CDR3nt: TGTGCCAGCAGCTTAAACCCCCCCCGTGGTGTTAGGGATACGCAGTATTTT
CDR3aa: CASSLNPPRGVRDTQYF

abundance: NA
j_gene: TRBJ2-1
d_gene: NA
v_gene: TRBV4-1
CDR3nt: TGCGCCAGCAGCCAAGAATTGGAAGAGCAGTTCTTC
CDR3aa: CASSQELEEQFF

abundance: NA
j_gene: TRBJ2-7
d_gene: TRBD2
v_gene: TRBV11-2
CDR3nt: TGTGCCGTCACTAGCGGGCAGCAGTACTTC
CDR3aa: CAVTSGQQYF

abundance: NA
j_gene: TRBJ1-1
d_gene: NA
v_gene: TRBV11-2
CDR3nt: TGTGCCAGCAGCTTCCGGACAGCGGGGACTGAAGCTTTCTTT
CDR3aa: CASSFRTAGTEAFF

abundance: medium-sized
j_gene: TRBJ2-7
d_gene: NA
v_gene: TRBV2
CDR3nt: TGTGCCAGCATCGGGGGTAACGAGCAGTACTTC
CDR3aa: CASIGGNEQYF

abundance: NA
j_gene: TRBJ2-7
d_gene: TRBD2
v_gene: TRBV29-1
CDR3nt: TGCAGCGCCGGGGGGAACTACGAGCAGTACTTC
CDR3aa: CSAGGNYEQYF

abundance: many
j_gene: TRBJ1-2
d_gene: NA
v_gene: TRBV7-2
CDR3nt: TGTGCCAGCAGCACCTACCTGGGGGGCGCTTACTATGGCTACACCTTC
CDR3aa: CASSTYLGGAYYGYTF

abundance: few
j_gene: TRBJ1-1
d_gene: NA
v_gene: TRBV6-6
CDR3nt: TGTGCCAGCAGTTACTGGGGGTACCCTCGCACTGAAGCTTTCTTT
CDR3aa: CASSYWGYPRTEAFF

abundance: NA
j_gene: TRBJ1-6
d_gene: NA
v_gene: TRBV20-1
CDR3nt: TGCAGTGTCCTCTCTGGAGTGGGCAGGGGACATTCACCCCTCCACTTT
CDR3aa: CSVLSGVGRGHSPLHF

abundance: many
j_gene: TRBJ2-7
d_gene: NA
v_gene: TRBV7-2
CDR3nt: TGTGCCAGCAGCACACAGGACAGTTCCTACGAGCAGTACTTC
CDR3aa: CASSTQDSSYEQYF

abundance: many
j_gene: TRBJ1-3
d_gene: NA
v_gene: TRBV12-3/TRBV12-4
CDR3nt: TGTGCCAGCAGACCGGGGGGCGGTGGAGGAAACACCATATATTTT
CDR3aa: CASRPGGGGGNTIYF

abundance: NA
j_gene: TRBJ2-5
d_gene: TRBD2
v_gene: TRBV11-3
CDR3nt: TGTGCCAGCAGCACATGGGGGGGGGGAGAGACCCAGTACTTC
CDR3aa: CASSTWGGGETQYF

abundance: many
j_gene: TRBJ2-5
d_gene: TRBD1
v_gene: TRBV2
CDR3nt: TGTGCCAGCGCAGGGGGCCGGGCTCAGTACTTC
CDR3aa: CASAGGRAQYF

abundance: NA
j_gene: TRBJ2-5
d_gene: NA
v_gene: TRBV7-2
CDR3nt: TGTGCCAGCAGCTTGGGCAGGAGGGCGAGGGAGACCCAGTACTTC
CDR3aa: CASSLGRRARETQYF

abundance: many
j_gene: TRBJ1-1
d_gene: TRBD1
v_gene: TRBV12-3/TRBV12-4
CDR3nt: TGTGCCAGCCAAAACCGCCAGGGGGGGAACACTGAAGCTTTCTTT
CDR3aa: CASQNRQGGNTEAFF

abundance: many
j_gene: TRBJ2-7
d_gene: TRBD2
v_gene: TRBV5-6
CDR3nt: TGTGCCAGCAGCATAACTAGCGGGAGGTCCTACGAGCAGTACTTC
CDR3aa: CASSITSGRSYEQYF

abundance: many
j_gene: TRBJ1-2
d_gene: NA
v_gene: TRBV12-3/TRBV12-4
CDR3nt: TGTGCCAGCAGTTTAGGGGAGGCGCACTATGGCTACACCTTC
CDR3aa: CASSLGEAHYGYTF

abundance: NA
j_gene: TRBJ2-5
d_gene: NA
v_gene: TRBV7-9
CDR3nt: TGTGCCAGCAGCGAGGAGGGGTCCACCCAGTACTTC
CDR3aa: CASSEEGSTQYF

abundance: NA
j_gene: TRBJ1-6
d_gene: TRBD1
v_gene: TRBV7-3
CDR3nt: TGTGCCAGCAGCAAGACAGGGGGTGGTTCACCCCTCCACTTT
CDR3aa: CASSKTGGGSPLHF

abundance: NA
j_gene: TRBJ2-2
d_gene: TRBD2
v_gene: TRBV4-1
CDR3nt: TGCGCCAGCAGCCAAGATCTAGGACTAGCGGGGCACGGGAACACCGGGGAGCTGTTTTTT
CDR3aa: CASSQDLGLAGHGNTGELFF

abundance: many
j_gene: TRBJ2-7
d_gene: TRBD1
v_gene: TRBV7-9
CDR3nt: TGTGCCAGCAGCGCTCCGGGACAGGGGCGGAACGAGCAGTACTTC
CDR3aa: CASSAPGQGRNEQYF

abundance: once
j_gene: TRBJ1-2
d_gene: NA
v_gene: TRBV20-1
CDR3nt: TGCAGCCAAGAACCAGGAACTGGCTACACCTTC
CDR3aa: CSQEPGTGYTF

abundance: few
j_gene: TRBJ2-2
d_gene: NA
v_gene: TRBV29-1
CDR3nt: TGCAGCGTTGAAGTGAAAGGGGACACCGGGGAGCTGTTTTTT
CDR3aa: CSVEVKGDTGELFF

abundance: NA
j_gene: TRBJ1-5
d_gene: NA
v_gene: TRBV29-1
CDR3nt: TGCAGCTTAGCCGGCGATCAGCCCCAGCATTTT
CDR3aa: CSLAGDQPQHF

abundance: NA
j_gene: TRBJ1-1
d_gene: NA
v_gene: TRBV10-3
CDR3nt: TGTGCTAGGACCCGTGGGTCGAACACTGAAGCTTTCTTT
CDR3aa: CARTRGSNTEAFF

abundance: once
j_gene: TRBJ2-5
d_gene: NA
v_gene: TRBV7-6
CDR3nt: TGTGCCAGCATGCCGTTAGGCAGGAAGACCCAGTACTTC
CDR3aa: CASMPLGRKTQYF